These 22 T cell receptor beta chains share one sample of origin, sequenced in a study of molecular identifiers for immune sequencing clone quantification. MiXCR was run by TCRdb on the PCR reads, yielding one entry per CDR3 protein. This sample has some 97,000 distinct CDR3 sequences, with 24% found just once. The sequencing sample was made of naive CD8+ T cells from blood, with Jurkat cell RNA spiked in. Regarding subset: FACS-sorted CD8+CD4-CCR7+CD45RA+ naive T cells. These receptors came from a human donor in good health. Some libraries in this study had Jurkat cell RNA spiked in.

This clonotype was seen repeatedly, ten times or more. The chain combines TRBV6-2 or TRBV6-3 with TRBJ2-3; 7 bases align to TRBD2. The ends lost 2 bases at V and 4 bases at J; junction bases unmatched: 9. Germline assignment: CDR1 MNHEY and CDR2 SVGEGT. The CDR3 is 16 residues long. The CDR3 coding sequence is TGTGCCAGCAGTTACGGGCGGCTAGCGGTAGCAGATACGCAGTATTTT. It specifies CASSYGRLAVADTQYF.

At least ten counts were recorded for this clonotype. V usage is TRBV7-3 and J usage is TRBJ2-3; 10 nucleotides line up with TRBD2. V shed 3 bases and J 2 bases; nucleotides not matched to a gene: 8. CDR3 length equals 17 residues. Germline lookup yields CDR1 SGHTA and CDR2 FQGTGA. The CDR3 sequence: CASSFSRTSGNTDTQYF. In DNA, the CDR3 is TGTGCCAGCAGCTTTAGTAGGACTAGCGGTAACACAGATACGCAGTATTTT.

Many counts were recorded for this clonotype. The V call is TRBV5-1, the J call TRBJ2-1; the match to TRBD1 covers 7 bases. The CDR3 covers 14 residues. V trimming: 4 bases; J trimming: 5 bases; junction bases outside the gene matches: 6. CDR1 is SGHRS, CDR2 YFSETQ, per germline. The chain's CDR3 is CASSPRTGDNEQFF. The CDR3 nucleotides are TGCGCCAGCAGCCCGAGGACAGGAGACAATGAGCAGTTCTTC.

To note about this clonotype: Given a much more abundant clone one base away, this may be a read error. This chain links TRBV4-1 with TRBJ1-1, with D unclear. The length of the CDR3 is 15 residues. Per the germline V gene, CDR1 is MGHRA and CDR2 is YSYEKL. In DNA, the CDR3 is TGCGCCCGCAGATTGCTTCGGGATTTTGAGGATGAAGCTTTCTTT. Translated, it gives CARRLLRDFEDEAFF.

This clonotype was found many times. The chain couples TRBV5-4 to TRBJ1-1; tentative D call: TRBD1 (6 bases). This CDR3 contains 14 residues. Trimming stripped 2 bases from V and 1 base from J, with 9 bases between. Per germline, CDR1 SGHNT and CDR2 YYREEE (reference sequence). The CDR3 coding sequence is TGTGCCAGCAGCTTACGGACAGAGAACACTGAAGCTTTCTTT. This codes for CASSLRTENTEAFF.

Notes on this clonotype: At one of its ends the junction is not consistent with the germline gene, which may arise from a read error. The V gene is TRBV7-9, the J gene TRBJ2-4, with D tentatively TRBD2 (7 bases). Germline lookup yields CDR1 SEHNR and CDR2 FQNEAQ (reference sequence). The CDR3 consists of 16 residues. The CDR3 bases are TGTGCCAGCGGCATGTCAGGGGCGTCTAGCGGAAACATTCTGTACTTC. Residues: CASGMSGASSGNILYF.

Details on this clonotype: This could be a read error, since a much larger clone is one nucleotide away. The chain joins TRBV7-6 to TRBJ1-3; D remains unclear. CDR1 is SGHVS, CDR2 FNYEAQ, per germline. The length of the CDR3 is 12 residues. The CDR3, as DNA: TGTGCCTGCAGCCTAACTGGAAACACCATATATTTT. It encodes CACSLTGNTIYF.

This clonotype has just a few counts. No conserved phenylalanine or tryptophan is present at the end of the CDR3, so a read error is the likely explanation. This chain connects TRBV30 to TRBJ2-7; 7 bases align to TRBD1. Unmatched junction bases numbered 7, after V lost 8 bases and J lost 3 bases. This CDR3 contains 12 residues. CDR1 is GTSNPN and CDR2 is SVGIG in the germline V gene (reference sequence). The CDR3 here is CAANRDSYEQYI. The DNA for the CDR3 is TGTGCCGCAAACCGGGACAGCTACGAGCAGTACATC.

There are a few counts of this clonotype. The gene calls are TRBV4-1 and TRBJ2-5, with 10 bases identical to TRBD2. The CDR3 extends over 14 amino acids. Looked up from germline, CDR1 is MGHRA and CDR2 is YSYEKL. V lost 7 bases, J lost 4 bases, and 6 bases stayed unmatched. The CDR3 nucleotides read TGCGCCAGCACAGCGGGGGGGCCGAGAGAGACCCAGTACTTC. It is translated as CASTAGGPRETQYF.

To note about this clonotype: The junction departs from germline at one end; a sequencing error may be responsible. The V and J genes are TRBV20-1 and TRBJ2-3; TRBD2 aligns across 10 bases. The CDR3 has 14 residues. Per the germline V gene, CDR1 is DFQATT and CDR2 is SNEGSKA (reference sequence). The CDR3 DNA is TGCCGTGCGAACGGGACTAGCGAGACAGATACGCAGTATTTT. As protein: CRANGTSETDTQYF.

This clonotype has a count of ten or more. The V and J genes are TRBV6-2 or TRBV6-3 and TRBJ1-5; D gene unclear. Germline V lookup: CDR1 MNHEY, CDR2 SVGEGT. The CDR3 spans 14 residues. The V end lost 0 bases, the J end lost 6 bases, and 9 bases lay between the germline ends. CDR3 amino acids: CASSYSAGRQPQHF. The CDR3 DNA is TGTGCCAGCAGTTACTCGGCTGGACGTCAGCCCCAGCATTTT.

This clonotype was seen many times. The chain uses TRBV12-5 and TRBJ1-4, with TRBD1 as a possible D gene (6 bases). This CDR3 is 20 amino acids long. Trimming shortened V by 1 base and J by 0 bases, and 21 bases separated the two germline ends. The V gene's germline CDR1 is LGHNT and CDR2 FRNRAP. Here the CDR3 reads CASGLARTETTLATNEKLFF. CDR3 nucleotide sequence: TGTGCTAGTGGTTTGGCCAGGACAGAAACGACCCTTGCAACTAATGAAAAACTGTTTTTT.

This clonotype has at least ten counts. V usage is TRBV2 and J usage is TRBJ2-7; 8 bases fit TRBD1. CDR1 is SNHLY and CDR2 is FYNNEI in the germline V gene. CDR3 length: 17 amino acids. Trimming took 6 bases from V and 2 from J; bases not matched to a gene: 15. The CDR3 protein is CASSSPRATGVTYEQYF. DNA for the CDR3: TGTGCCAGCAGCTCCCCCCGGGCGACAGGGGTAACCTACGAGCAGTACTTC.

This clonotype was observed a handful of times. At one end, the junction sequence differs from germline, possibly due to a read error. The chain joins TRBV9 to TRBJ2-6; 8 bases align to TRBD2. The CDR3 spans 16 residues. Germline loops: CDR1 SGDLS, CDR2 YYNGEE. CDR3 nucleotides: TGTGCCAGCAGCGTAAGCGGGGGCCCACTCAGGGACGTCCCGACTTTC. The encoded protein is CASSVSGGPLRDVPTF.

This clonotype was detected only a few times. For the CDR3, the DNA is TGTGCCAGCAGCCCGAGGCGAACCGGGGACGCAGATAGCAATCAGCCCCAGCATTTT. Its translation: CASSPRRTGDADSNQPQHF. The V gene is TRBV7-9, the J gene TRBJ1-5, with D tentatively TRBD1 (5 bases). The germline V gene has CDR1 SEHNR and CDR2 FQNEAQ (reference sequence). The V gene lost 5 bases and the J gene lost 0 bases, with 23 bases spanning the gap. CDR3 length: 19 amino acids.

The chain carries TRBV4-1 and TRBJ1-2; possibly TRBD1 for D (5 bases). CDR3 length: 19 amino acids. Looked up from germline, CDR1 is MGHRA and CDR2 is YSYEKL. V was shortened by 1 base and J by 4 bases, with 25 bases between the two germline ends. In nucleotides, the CDR3 is TGCGCCAGCAGCCAAGCGGTTCCATTCTTGCGTGTGGGGACCTATGGCTACACCTTC. Its translation is CASSQAVPFLRVGTYGYTF.

The chain has TRBV7-3 and TRBJ2-3; D might be TRBD1 or TRBD2, each matching 6 bases. Germline lookup yields CDR1 SGHTA and CDR2 FQGTGA. The CDR3 extends over 15 amino acids. The V gene lost 1 base and the J gene lost 1 base, with 9 bases spanning the gap. Here the CDR3 DNA reads TGTGCCAGCAGCTTAATGGGGGGCCGCACAGATACGCAGTATTTT. Amino acids: CASSLMGGRTDTQYF.

This clonotype has ten or more counts. The V and J genes are TRBV15 and TRBJ2-1, with no clear D. There are 13 residues in the CDR3. V dropped 3 bases and J dropped 6 bases, with 9 bases sitting between them. CDR1 and CDR2 (germline): LNHNV, YYDKDF (reference sequence). CDR3 residues: CATSRYPANEQFF. In DNA, the CDR3 is TGTGCCACCAGCAGGTACCCGGCCAATGAGCAGTTCTTC.

This clonotype appeared many times. The J gene is TRBJ2-6, the V gene TRBV4-1; D ambiguous. V lost 1 base to trimming and J lost 0 bases, with 4 bases between them. There are 15 residues in the CDR3. CDR1 is MGHRA and CDR2 is YSYEKL in the germline V gene. CDR3 DNA sequence: TGCGCCAGCAGCCAAGTCATCTCTGGGGCCAACGTCCTGACTTTC. It translates to CASSQVISGANVLTF.

On this clonotype: This clone may be a read error of a much larger clone one base away. The chain uses TRBV7-9 and TRBJ1-4, with TRBD1 identical over 12 bases. CDR1 is SEHNR, CDR2 FQNEAQ, per germline (reference sequence). J lost 8 bases, V lost 8 bases, and 15 bases had no gene match. This CDR3 has 17 residues. The CDR3 sequence is CASRSPGQGASREKLFF. As DNA, the CDR3 is TGTGCCAGCCGCTCACCGGGACAGGGGGCGTCTCGAGAAAAACTGTTTTTT.

The chain joins TRBV29-1 to TRBJ2-7, with D perhaps matching TRBD1 (6 bases). Deletions cut 7 bases from V and 3 bases from J, with 16 bases between. The V gene's germline CDR1 is SQVTM and CDR2 ANQGSEA. The CDR3 covers 13 residues. The CDR3 here is CSALKGTNYEQYF. CDR3 DNA: TGCAGCGCGTTGAAAGGGACAAACTACGAGCAGTACTTC.

This clonotype has just a few counts. The rearrangement links TRBV9 to TRBJ2-3; D call uncertain. The ends were cut back, 4 bases at V and 4 bases at J, with 22 bases in the middle. The CDR3 runs 17 residues. Per the germline V gene, CDR1 is SGDLS and CDR2 is YYNGEE. In nucleotides, the CDR3 is TGTGCCAGCAGCCCAAGTACGGCAAGTTGGGTGGCAGATACGCAGTATTTT. This translates into CASSPSTASWVADTQYF.